This T cell receptor (beta chain) is from a study of cytomegalovirus exposure and HLA in healthy donors. Study-level information: Unique TCRs numbering approximately 80 million, obtained from HLA-typed donors, made up an early data release.

Trimming removed 0 bases from V and 0 bases from J, with 6 bases in between. CDR3 length: 15 residues. CDR1 is LNHDA and CDR2 is SQIVND in the germline V gene (reference sequence). The PCR was carried out with 60 Vbeta primers and 13 Jbeta primers. Repertoires were generated with immunoSEQ multiplex PCR, while TCRdb's copy carries only in-frame clones and drops some. The sample consists of 100,000 to 150,000 clones, over 70% of them appearing once. This clone has just one count. The clonotype was recovered from a man aged 18 to 35 in good health and CMV-seropositive. Input material: PBMCs. The J gene is TRBJ1-5, the V gene TRBV19; D unclear. The CDR3 DNA reads as TGTGCCAGTAGTATAGATTTGTATAGCAATCAGCCCCAGCATTTT. Amino acids: CASSIDLYSNQPQHF.